The entry below describes one TCR beta chain. This clonotype was counted many times. No antigen is known for it. Per-base quality was not reported, and no clone a single base away is much larger than it. This specimen belongs to a study of T cell repertoires in cytomegalovirus infection (dated by TCRdb to between 2019 and 2020). Regarding the research as a whole: Because public TCR beta signatures pointed to carriage of CMV infection together with the matching HLA type, the HLA type of each donor mattered for the analysis. Study-wide findings and limitations: In both this cohort and an independent cohort of a few hundred donors, the cumulative frequency of public TCR beta family members distinguished carriers of CMV infection plus the relevant HLA type. In the ex vivo response, HLA-C-restricted CMV-specific TCR beta clonotypes were dominant, and in two of eight donors the single most frequent clonotype came from this HLA-C-restricted group.

Sequenced using an Illumina HiSeq 1500. TCRdb took the public reads, trimmed them with fastp at Q25, ran MiXCR for clone calling and kept in-frame beta chains. Each entry is one CDR3 protein sequence, shown with its most common DNA and genes. Present in this sample are around 250,000 distinct CDR3 sequences, approximately 15% of which were seen just once. The leading ten clones occupy 40% to 55% of the sample. The germline V gene provides CDR1 MGHRA and CDR2 YSYEKL. The CDR3, from cysteine to phenylalanine, totals 14 residues. Only the CDR3 DNA is retained, 42 bases long and in frame from the first base. The trim is 7 bases for V and 0 bases for J, with a gap of 10 bases between the germline ends.

The sequenced sample consisted of CD8+ T cells from PBMCs. The clonotype comes from a human donor in good health (CMV status not recorded). Some clones in this sample may be carry-over from other donors' samples. The chain is made from TRBV4-1 and TRBJ1-5; there is no confident call for the D gene. CDR3 sequence: CASNREYSNQPQHF. The sequence in DNA is TGCGCCAGCAACAGAGAATATAGCAATCAGCCCCAGCATTTT.